The T cell receptor beta chain described here comes from a study of Tregs in tolerant kidney transplant recipients. Repertoires were generated with immunoSEQ multiplex PCR, while TCRdb's copy carries only in-frame clones and drops some. Counted here are 68,000 or so clones, 84% occurring once; the ten biggest clones make up approximately 4.8%. Thawed PBMCs were FACS-sorted into unstimulated CD4+CD25+CD127- regulatory T cells, CD4+CD25- non-regulatory cells, CD4 and CD8 cells. Study conclusions and caveats: Findings come from small patient numbers and require larger validation. Activated donor B cell expansion appeared to reveal the most relevant donor-specific TCRbeta repertoire. Biological reproducibility was not directly addressed in this study.

This clone was counted a single time. The antigen is not known. Trimming took off 7 bases at V and 1 base at J, with 11 bases between the two ends. CDR3 length: 13 residues. The germline V gene has CDR1 MNHEY and CDR2 SVGAGI. The J gene is TRBJ2-7, the V gene TRBV6-5, with D perhaps matching TRBD1 (5 bases). This clonotype was sampled from a human donor in good health. Sequencing input: CD4+ T cells from blood. The CDR3 DNA sequence: TGTGCCAGCACCCGGACAAATTCCTACGAGCAGTACTTC. Translating gives CASTRTNSYEQYF.